Each of the 15 T cell receptor beta chains below was sequenced from the same sample in a study of CXCR3-negative and CXCR3-positive naive CD8 T cells. The TRB libraries of cDNA were built by UMI-labeled 5' RACE. Reprocessing the 5' RACE reads, TCRdb reports a single entry for every CDR3 protein and omits DNA. In total, the table holds around 48,000 distinct CDR3 sequences. What was sequenced was memory CD8+ T cells from blood. All receptors come from a human donor in good health. Some clones in this sample may be carry-over from other donors' samples.

This chain connects TRBV12-3 or TRBV12-4 to TRBJ2-3; TCRdb's D call of TRBD1 is untestable without DNA. CDR3 size: 14 residues. CDR3 loop: CASSHRAGTDTQYF.

The chain has TRBV29-1 and TRBJ1-1. This CDR3 has 12 residues. Germline V gives CDR1 SQVTM, CDR2 ANQGSEA. CDR3 residues: CSAQVMNTEAFF.

The chain carries TRBV7-2 and TRBJ1-5. This CDR3 is built from 15 residues. Per the germline V gene, CDR1 is SGHTA and CDR2 is FQGNSA. CDR3: CASSLGWGAGQPQHF.

J is TRBJ2-1 and V is TRBV29-1; checking the TCRdb D call of TRBD1 is not possible without DNA. The germline gives CDR1 SQVTM, CDR2 ANQGSEA. The CDR3 sequence is 16 residues long. The chain's CDR3 is CSALLWTGDPESSEFF.

The rearrangement joins TRBV4-2 to TRBJ1-4. Per germline, CDR1 LGHNA and CDR2 YNFKEQ. The CDR3 totals 14 residues. The CDR3 sequence: CASSLGGSGEKLFF.

The genes are TRBV7-8 and TRBJ2-7; TCRdb picks TRBD1, but there is no DNA to check that call. Germline assignment: CDR1 SGHVS and CDR2 FQNEAQ. This CDR3 comprises 14 residues. CDR3 loop: CASSLNLGGYEQYF.

The chain couples TRBV13 to TRBJ1-2; the TCRdb call, TRBD1, lacks DNA for checking. In germline, CDR1 is PRHDT, CDR2 FYEKMQ (reference sequence). This CDR3 has 16 residues. The CDR3 spells CASSLLQGEGNYGYTF.

The rearrangement joins TRBV9 to TRBJ2-1; TCRdb indicates TRBD2, and absent DNA this call remains unverified. This CDR3 spans 15 amino acids. CDR1 and CDR2 (germline): SGDLS, YYNGEE. This CDR3 is CASSAASGVVYEQFF.

The chain has TRBV20-1 and TRBJ2-7. Germline CDR1 reads DFQATT; CDR2 reads SNEGSKA (reference sequence). This CDR3 region has 14 residues. CDR3 protein: CSARGVRSSYEQYF.

The J gene is TRBJ2-7, the V gene TRBV18. The CDR3 loop spans 12 amino acids. Germline values: CDR1 KGHSH, CDR2 LQKENI. This CDR3 is CASSPNRYEQYF.

This chain links TRBV2 with TRBJ2-1; the TCRdb call, TRBD2, lacks DNA for checking. Germline CDR1 reads SNHLY; CDR2 reads FYNNEI. The CDR3 length is 16 residues. The CDR3 protein is CASSGSAGGLDDEQFF.

This chain connects TRBV12-3 or TRBV12-4 to TRBJ2-2; there is no DNA to check the TCRdb D call of TRBD1. The CDR3 contains 12 residues. The CDR3 protein is CASSSPGGELFF.

The chain links TRBV28 to TRBJ2-3; TCRdb names TRBD2, which stays unverified in the absence of DNA. CDR1 and CDR2 from the germline V gene are MDHEN and SYDVKM. This CDR3 contains 15 residues. CDR3 residues: CATYSGGPLTDTQYF.

The J gene is TRBJ2-1, the V gene TRBV12-3 or TRBV12-4; TCRdb selects TRBD1, and the lack of DNA leaves this call unchecked. The CDR3 contains 14 residues. The CDR3 reads CAILHGGTYNEQFF.

The J gene is TRBJ2-7, the V gene TRBV29-1; TCRdb proposes TRBD2, but this gene call is untestable without DNA. CDR3 length: 14 amino acids. Germline CDR1 and CDR2: SQVTM and ANQGSEA. CDR3 region: CSVEDQSGGAWQYF.